This T cell receptor (beta chain) was documented in a study of graft-versus-host responses after intestinal transplantation. Study in general: Multivisceral, liver-intestinal, or isolated intestinal transplants were performed in recipients. Induction with anti-thymocyte globulin, then tacrolimus and steroids for roughly three years, was given to all recipients.

Data came from immunoSEQ multiplex PCR; TCRdb stores just in-frame clones and leaves some out. Of 3,500 to 5,000 clones listed, around 28% are singletons. The CDR3 runs to 14 residues. Per germline, CDR1 SEHNR and CDR2 FQNEAQ (reference sequence). The V and J ends lost 5 bases and 2 bases respectively, with 13 bases between them. The chain recombines TRBV7-9 with TRBJ2-7; TRBD2 is a possible D gene (6 bases). This specimen consisted of alloreactive CD4+ T cells from a mixed lymphocyte reaction culture, obtained before transplantation. The sample's subset: CFSE-low proliferating T cells sorted from roughly 6-day pre-transplant mixed lymphocyte reaction (GvH or HvG direction). This sequence was found in a human patient who was an organ donor for intestinal transplantation. The CDR3 reads CASSPGTPAYEQYF. Written as DNA, the CDR3 is TGTGCCAGCAGCCCCGGGACTCCAGCCTACGAGCAGTACTTC. Full variable domain (remainder filled in from reference TRBV7-9 and TRBJ2-7): DTGVSQNPRHKITKRGQNVTFRCDPISEHNRLYWYRQTLGQGPEFLTYFQNEAQLEKSRLLSDRFSAERPKGSFSTLEIQRTEQGDSAMYLCASSPGTPAYEQYFGPGTRLTVT.